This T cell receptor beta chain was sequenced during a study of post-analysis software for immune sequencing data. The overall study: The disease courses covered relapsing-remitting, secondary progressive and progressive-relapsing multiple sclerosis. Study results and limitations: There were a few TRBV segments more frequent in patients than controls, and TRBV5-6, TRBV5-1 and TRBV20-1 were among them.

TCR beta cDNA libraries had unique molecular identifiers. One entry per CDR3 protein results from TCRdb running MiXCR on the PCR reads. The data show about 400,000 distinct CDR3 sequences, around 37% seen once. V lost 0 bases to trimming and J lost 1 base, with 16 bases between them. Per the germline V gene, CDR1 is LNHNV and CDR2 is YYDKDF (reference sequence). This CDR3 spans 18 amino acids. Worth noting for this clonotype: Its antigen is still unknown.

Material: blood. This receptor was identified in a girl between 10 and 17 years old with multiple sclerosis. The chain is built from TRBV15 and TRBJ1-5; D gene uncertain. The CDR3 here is CATSRDRRAVGSNQPQHF. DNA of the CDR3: TGTGCCACCAGCAGAGATCGGAGGGCTGTCGGGAGCAATCAGCCCCAGCATTTT.